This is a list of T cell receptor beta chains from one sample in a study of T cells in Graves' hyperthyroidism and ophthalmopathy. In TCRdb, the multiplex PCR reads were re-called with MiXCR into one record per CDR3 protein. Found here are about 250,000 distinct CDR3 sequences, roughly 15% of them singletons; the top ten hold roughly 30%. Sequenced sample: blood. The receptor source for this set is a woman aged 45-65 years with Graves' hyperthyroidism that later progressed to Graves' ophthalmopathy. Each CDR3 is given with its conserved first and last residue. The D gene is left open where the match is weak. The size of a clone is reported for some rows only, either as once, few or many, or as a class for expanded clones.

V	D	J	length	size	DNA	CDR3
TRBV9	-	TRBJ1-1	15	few	TGTGCCAGCAGCTCACAAGGCTCGGGGGACACTGAAGCTTTCTTT	CASSSQGSGDTEAFF
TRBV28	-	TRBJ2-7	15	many	TGTGCCAGCAGTTCAACCCCGGGACGTGGGGACGAGCAGTACTTC	CASSSTPGRGDEQYF
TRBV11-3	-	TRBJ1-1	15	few	TGTGCCAGCAGCTCCTCACCTGCAGAGGGGACTGAAGCTTTCTTT	CASSSSPAEGTEAFF
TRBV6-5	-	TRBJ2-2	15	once	TGTGCCAGCAGTTACCAGCGGACAAACACCGGGGAGCTGTTTTTT	CASSYQRTNTGELFF
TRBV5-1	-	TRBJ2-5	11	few	TGCGCCAGCAGCTTCGAACAGACCCAGTACTTC	CASSFEQTQYF
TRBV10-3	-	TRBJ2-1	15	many	TGTGCCATCAGTACGAAGGGGGAGGAGGAGAATGAGCAGTTCTTC	CAISTKGEEENEQFF
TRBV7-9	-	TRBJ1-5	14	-	TGTGCCAGCAGCGCAGACATCAGGGATCAGCCCCAGCATTTT	CASSADIRDQPQHF
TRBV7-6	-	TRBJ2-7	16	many	TGTGCCAGCAGCATCGACGGCGGGGCCTCGGTCTACGAGCAGTACTTC	CASSIDGGASVYEQYF
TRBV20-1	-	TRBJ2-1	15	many	TGCAGTGCTGACGGGCGCTCAAGCTCCTACAATGAGCAGTTCTTC	CSADGRSSSYNEQFF
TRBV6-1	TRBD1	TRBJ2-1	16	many	TGTGCCAGCGGCTGGACAGGGGGTCTACGATCCAATGAGCAGTTCTTC	CASGWTGGLRSNEQFF